Listed below are T cell receptor beta chains from one sample, sequenced in a study of human thymus T cells. Some clones are missing from TCRdb's copy, which holds only in-frame ones; the method was immunoSEQ multiplex PCR. Here the sample spans approximately 46,000 clones, around 93% being singletons. Sequencing input: blood. These receptors were taken from a girl under three years old with a congenital heart defect but otherwise immunologically healthy. CDR3s include the opening cysteine and the closing phenylalanine or tryptophan. The order of the fields is J gene, V gene, CDR3 protein.

j_gene: TRBJ2-1
v_gene: TRBV20-1
CDR3aa: CSATVNEQFF

j_gene: TRBJ1-2
v_gene: TRBV10-3
CDR3aa: CAITQNLRANYGYTF

j_gene: TRBJ2-2
v_gene: TRBV6-5
CDR3aa: CASNVRRTNTGELFF

j_gene: TRBJ2-1
v_gene: TRBV7-2
CDR3aa: CASSFLLGLAGYNEQFF

j_gene: TRBJ2-1
v_gene: TRBV6-6
CDR3aa: CASSSQGGYNEQFF

j_gene: TRBJ2-7
v_gene: TRBV5-1
CDR3aa: CASSSQVPLSTYEQYF

j_gene: TRBJ1-1
v_gene: TRBV20-1
CDR3aa: CSARDLEAFF

j_gene: TRBJ1-2
v_gene: TRBV5-1
CDR3aa: CASSSELQARISF

j_gene: TRBJ2-5
v_gene: TRBV27
CDR3aa: CASRGPASGSRETQYF

j_gene: TRBJ1-1
v_gene: TRBV28
CDR3aa: CASSIPQGEAFF

j_gene: TRBJ1-2
v_gene: TRBV6-1
CDR3aa: CASSDLLSHRASGYTF

j_gene: TRBJ2-7
v_gene: TRBV5-1
CDR3aa: CASSSEYRDIEQYF

j_gene: TRBJ1-2
v_gene: TRBV18
CDR3aa: CASSPWGGPNYGYTF

j_gene: TRBJ2-1
v_gene: TRBV7-3
CDR3aa: CASSLRDGTGYNEQFF

j_gene: TRBJ1-2
v_gene: TRBV7-9
CDR3aa: CASSFGLDRASGYTF

j_gene: TRBJ2-3
v_gene: TRBV6-5
CDR3aa: CASSLGLASTDTQYF

j_gene: TRBJ2-1
v_gene: TRBV19
CDR3aa: CASSIRIGSSYNEQFF

j_gene: TRBJ2-1
v_gene: TRBV7-9
CDR3aa: CASSLASTSGSGTYNEQFF

j_gene: TRBJ2-1
v_gene: TRBV7-3
CDR3aa: CASSYPPGRSYNEQFF

j_gene: TRBJ2-1
v_gene: TRBV9
CDR3aa: CASSVEGALQFF

j_gene: TRBJ1-5
v_gene: TRBV30
CDR3aa: CAWAQGVGGNQPQHF

j_gene: TRBJ2-7
v_gene: TRBV7-9
CDR3aa: CASSKNDRSLVSYEQYF

j_gene: TRBJ2-5
v_gene: TRBV6-5
CDR3aa: CASSQDGYQETQYF

j_gene: TRBJ2-5
v_gene: TRBV6-6
CDR3aa: CASSYSGPGGETQYF

j_gene: TRBJ2-7
v_gene: TRBV11-3
CDR3aa: CAIRQDSYEQYF

j_gene: TRBJ1-3
v_gene: TRBV6-5
CDR3aa: CASSYGRTGGGNTIYF

j_gene: TRBJ2-3
v_gene: TRBV5-1
CDR3aa: CASSLGPEADTQYF

j_gene: TRBJ2-3
v_gene: TRBV4-2
CDR3aa: CASSQRTSGTDTQYF

j_gene: TRBJ1-1
v_gene: TRBV6-1
CDR3aa: CASTSIRGLGTEAFF

j_gene: TRBJ2-4
v_gene: TRBV4-3
CDR3aa: CASSQQPGQGNIQYF

j_gene: TRBJ2-3
v_gene: TRBV11-2
CDR3aa: CASSLRGGPTDTQYF

j_gene: TRBJ2-1
v_gene: TRBV28
CDR3aa: CASSRAGRAYNEQFF

j_gene: TRBJ1-2
v_gene: TRBV6-5
CDR3aa: CASSPDIYYGYTF

j_gene: TRBJ1-2
v_gene: TRBV11-2
CDR3aa: CASSPLSGRTGEGMGYTF

j_gene: TRBJ2-5
v_gene: TRBV4-2
CDR3aa: CASSQDGDRGQETQYF

j_gene: TRBJ1-4
v_gene: TRBV7-9
CDR3aa: CASSLVGGIDEKLFF

j_gene: TRBJ1-1
v_gene: TRBV19
CDR3aa: CASSIGGNTEAFF

j_gene: TRBJ2-7
v_gene: TRBV2
CDR3aa: CASSGRQVKGYEQYF

j_gene: TRBJ1-2
v_gene: TRBV11-2
CDR3aa: CASRPDRGRTGYTF

j_gene: TRBJ2-3
v_gene: TRBV18
CDR3aa: CASSLLRSTDTQYF

j_gene: TRBJ1-2
v_gene: TRBV10-3
CDR3aa: CAITPSTGGDYGYTF

j_gene: TRBJ1-1
v_gene: TRBV21-1
CDR3aa: CASNPGQGPLMNTEAFF

j_gene: TRBJ2-3
v_gene: TRBV5-1
CDR3aa: CASSWRGAPSTDTQYF

j_gene: TRBJ2-3
v_gene: TRBV14
CDR3aa: CASSGDTQYF

j_gene: TRBJ2-7
v_gene: TRBV5-6
CDR3aa: CASSLAKGLENYEQYF

j_gene: TRBJ2-1
v_gene: TRBV29-1
CDR3aa: CSVDPGAIYNEQFF

j_gene: TRBJ2-7
v_gene: TRBV10-2
CDR3aa: CASSARTPVSEQYF

j_gene: TRBJ1-5
v_gene: TRBV18
CDR3aa: CASSPGRNQPQHF

j_gene: TRBJ1-5
v_gene: TRBV4-2
CDR3aa: CASSQRGNQPQHF

j_gene: TRBJ1-2
v_gene: TRBV5-4
CDR3aa: CASSSTGMDYGYTF

j_gene: TRBJ2-5
v_gene: TRBV7-9
CDR3aa: CASSLAGIKETQYF

j_gene: TRBJ2-5
v_gene: TRBV9
CDR3aa: CASSVGTGETQYF

j_gene: TRBJ1-1
v_gene: TRBV27
CDR3aa: CASSIHPNTEAFF

j_gene: TRBJ2-1
v_gene: TRBV2
CDR3aa: CASRVGSELPLRNNEQFF

j_gene: TRBJ2-3
v_gene: TRBV5-6
CDR3aa: CASSTTSGTDTQYF

j_gene: TRBJ1-3
v_gene: TRBV5-6
CDR3aa: CASSLGRFNGNTIYF

j_gene: TRBJ1-6
v_gene: TRBV6-5
CDR3aa: CASSYAGGRGSPLHF

j_gene: TRBJ2-5
v_gene: TRBV27
CDR3aa: CASSPQGRETQYF

j_gene: TRBJ2-3
v_gene: TRBV10-3
CDR3aa: CAISESNTDTQYF

j_gene: TRBJ1-2
v_gene: TRBV7-9
CDR3aa: CASSMTGNGYTF